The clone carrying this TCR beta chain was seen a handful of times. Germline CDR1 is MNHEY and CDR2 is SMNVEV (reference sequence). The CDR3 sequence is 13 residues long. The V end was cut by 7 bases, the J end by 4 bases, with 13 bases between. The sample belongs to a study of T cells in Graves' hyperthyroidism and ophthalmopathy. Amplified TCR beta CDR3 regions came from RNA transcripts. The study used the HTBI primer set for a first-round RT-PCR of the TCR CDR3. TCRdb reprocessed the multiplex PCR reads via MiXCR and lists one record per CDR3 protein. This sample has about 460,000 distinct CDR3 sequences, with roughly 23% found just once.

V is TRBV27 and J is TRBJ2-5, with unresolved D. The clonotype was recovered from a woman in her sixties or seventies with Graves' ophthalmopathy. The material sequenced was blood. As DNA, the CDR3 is TGTGCCAGCATAATTAACGGTGGAGAGACCCAGTACTTC. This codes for CASIINGGETQYF.